Sequencing of this TCR beta chain was carried out in a study of blood T cells in healthy people across ages. This CDR3 is built from 16 residues. V lost 0 bases, J lost 4 bases, and 6 bases stayed unmatched. Germline values: CDR1 SGDLS, CDR2 YYNGEE. Then a second PCR, running roughly 7 to 11 cycles, was carried out with a sample-barcoded 5' primer and a J-beta primer mix. TCRdb analysed the 5' RACE reads with MiXCR anew, one entry per CDR3 protein. The profile shows some 1 million distinct CDR3 sequences, 45% of them singletons. The sequenced sample was blood. The source is a woman in her sixties in good health. This sequence joins TRBV9 and TRBJ2-3; 9 bases match TRBD2. CDR3 in amino acids: CASSVEGGRASDTQYF. DNA for the CDR3: TGTGCCAGCAGCGTAGAGGGCGGGAGGGCCTCAGATACGCAGTATTTT.